Listed below are T cell receptor beta chains from one sample, sequenced in a study of T cell changes during pregnancy in multiple sclerosis. Using immunoSEQ multiplex PCR, the repertoire was profiled, and TCRdb retains in-frame clones only, with some absent. The table has around 51,000 clones, roughly 93% seen once. Sample: peripheral blood, taken in the second trimester of pregnancy. Receptors were obtained from a female donor with multiple sclerosis, enrolled in a pregnancy study. The CDR3 runs from the conserved cysteine through the conserved F or W. The D gene is left open where the match is weak. Where a row states a size, it is once, few, many or the class of an expanded clone; other rows omit it.

J | D | size | V | DNA | CDR3
TRBJ2-1 | . | once | TRBV25-1 | TGTGCCAGCAGTGGAGAGACGGGGAGCTCCTACAATGAGCAGTTCTTC | CASSGETGSSYNEQFF
TRBJ2-5 | . | . | TRBV5-6 | TGTGCCAGCAGCTTCAGAGGGCTCCAAGAGACCCAGTACTTC | CASSFRGLQETQYF
TRBJ1-2 | . | medium-sized | TRBV7-3 | TGTGCCAGCACCAATAACGAAGGAGCCTCCCTTAACTATGGCTACACCTTC | CASTNNEGASLNYGYTF
TRBJ1-5 | . | . | TRBV9 | TGTGCCAGCAGCGTAGGTTATAGCAATCAGCCCCAGCATTTT | CASSVGYSNQPQHF
TRBJ2-3 | . | . | TRBV6-4 | TGTGCCAGCAGTGAGGTTGGCGGCGGCGGCCCAGATACGCAGTATTTT | CASSEVGGGGPDTQYF
TRBJ2-6 | . | . | TRBV18 | TGTGCCAGCTCACCCCGCGGGCAGTCAATTGGGGCCAACGTCCTGACTTTC | CASSPRGQSIGANVLTF
TRBJ2-1 | TRBD2 | . | TRBV7-2 | TGTGCCAGCAGCTTAGCGGGGGGGATCTACAATGAGCAGTTCTTC | CASSLAGGIYNEQFF
TRBJ2-1 | . | . | TRBV7-3 | TGTGCCAGCAGCTTACACCCCGGGACTGTCATCAATGAGCAGTTCTTC | CASSLHPGTVINEQFF
TRBJ2-1 | TRBD2 | . | TRBV27 | TGTGCCAGCAGTCCTGCTGTATTGGGACTAGCGGGAAGGTACAATGAGCAGTTCTTC | CASSPAVLGLAGRYNEQFF
TRBJ1-3 | TRBD1 | . | TRBV19 | TGTGCCAGTAGAGTAACAGGGGGTTTGGGTGGAAACACCATATATTTT | CASRVTGGLGGNTIYF
TRBJ1-5 | TRBD1 | . | TRBV5-8 | TGTGCCAGCAGTCCCGGGACAGGGTATGATCAGCCCCAGCATTTT | CASSPGTGYDQPQHF
TRBJ1-5 | . | . | TRBV28 | TGTGCCGGAGGGATCCGGAATCAGCCCCAGCATTTT | CAGGIRNQPQHF
TRBJ1-2 | . | . | TRBV6-5 | TGTGCCAGCAGTTATAGGCCGAAGCTGGGGAGGTATGGCTACACCTTC | CASSYRPKLGRYGYTF
TRBJ2-7 | TRBD2 | . | TRBV7-2 | TGTGCCAGCAGCTTAGGCCTTAGCGGGGGTGGGCAGTACTTC | CASSLGLSGGGQYF
TRBJ2-7 | TRBD2 | once | TRBV11-3 | TGTGCCAGCAGCCCAAGGACTAGCGGGATCTACGAGCAGTACTTC | CASSPRTSGIYEQYF
TRBJ2-7 | TRBD2 | . | TRBV28 | TGTGCCAGCAGTCTCGGACTAGCGGGAGTTCTAAGGGAGCAGTACTTC | CASSLGLAGVLREQYF
TRBJ2-7 | . | . | TRBV19 | TGTGCCAGCCTATTACAGCACGAGCAGTACTTC | CASLLQHEQYF